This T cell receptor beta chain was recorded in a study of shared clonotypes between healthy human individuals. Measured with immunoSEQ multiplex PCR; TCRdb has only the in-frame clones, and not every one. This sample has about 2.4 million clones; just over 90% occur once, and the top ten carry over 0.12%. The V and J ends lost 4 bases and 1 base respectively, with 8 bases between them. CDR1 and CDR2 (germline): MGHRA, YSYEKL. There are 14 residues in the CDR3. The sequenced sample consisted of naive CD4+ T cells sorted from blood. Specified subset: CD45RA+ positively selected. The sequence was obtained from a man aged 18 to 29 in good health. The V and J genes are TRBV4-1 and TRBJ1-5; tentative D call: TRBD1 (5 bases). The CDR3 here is CASSLWDSNQPQHF. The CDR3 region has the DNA TGCGCCAGCAGCCTCTGGGACAGCAATCAGCCCCAGCATTTT.